This T cell receptor (beta chain) came from a study of beta chain features in type 1 diabetes. The V gene lost 0 bases and the J gene lost 3 bases, with 5 bases spanning the gap. Germline CDR1 and CDR2: ENHRY and SYGVKD. CDR3 length equals 13 residues. Expressed TCRB transcripts got sequenced, as all isolated RNA was reverse transcribed. Data came from immunoSEQ multiplex PCR; TCRdb stores just in-frame clones and leaves some out. The table records 350,000 to 450,000 clones, roughly 14% of them present only once. Study-wide results and caveats: Highly expressing activated T cells could be over-counted with a cDNA template.

On this clone: Its antigen is not known.

The clonotype originates from a man aged 25 to 45 in good health. This sequence joins TRBV10-3 and TRBJ2-5; D unresolved. Sequencing was done on a sample of naive CD4+ T cells from blood. In DNA form, the CDR3 reads TGTGCCATCAGTGAGTCGTGGGAAGAGACCCAGTACTTC. It encodes CAISESWEETQYF.